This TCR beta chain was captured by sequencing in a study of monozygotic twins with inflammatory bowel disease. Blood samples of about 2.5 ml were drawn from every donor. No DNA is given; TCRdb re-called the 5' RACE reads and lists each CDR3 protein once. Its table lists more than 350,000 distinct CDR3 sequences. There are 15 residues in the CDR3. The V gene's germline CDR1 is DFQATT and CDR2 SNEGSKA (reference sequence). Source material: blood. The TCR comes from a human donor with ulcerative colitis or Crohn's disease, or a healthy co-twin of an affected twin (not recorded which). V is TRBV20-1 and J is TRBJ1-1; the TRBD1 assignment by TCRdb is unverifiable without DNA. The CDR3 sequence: CSARGQTVMNTEAFF.